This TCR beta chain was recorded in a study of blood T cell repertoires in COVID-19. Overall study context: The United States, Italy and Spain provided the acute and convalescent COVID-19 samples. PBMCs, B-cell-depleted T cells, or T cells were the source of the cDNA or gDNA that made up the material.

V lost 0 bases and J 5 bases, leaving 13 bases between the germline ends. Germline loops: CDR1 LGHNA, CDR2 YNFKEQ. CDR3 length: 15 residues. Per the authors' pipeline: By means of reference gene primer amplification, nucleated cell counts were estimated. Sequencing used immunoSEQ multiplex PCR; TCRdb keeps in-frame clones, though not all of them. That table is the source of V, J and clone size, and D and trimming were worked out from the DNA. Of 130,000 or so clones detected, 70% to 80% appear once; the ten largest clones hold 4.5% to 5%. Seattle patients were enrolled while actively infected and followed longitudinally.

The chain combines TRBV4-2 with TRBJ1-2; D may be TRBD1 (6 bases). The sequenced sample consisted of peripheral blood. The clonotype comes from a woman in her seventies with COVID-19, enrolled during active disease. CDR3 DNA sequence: TGTGCCAGCAGCCAAGAAGGCAGGGGCACATATGGCTACACCTTC. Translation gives CASSQEGRGTYGYTF.